This T cell receptor beta chain stems from a study of blood T cells in healthy people across ages. Remarks on this clonotype: The junction differs from germline at one of its ends, possibly a read error.

This CDR3 is built from 13 residues. Germline CDR1 ENHRY, CDR2 SYGVKD. Next came a second PCR, run for about 7 to 12 cycles, which used a sample-barcoded 5' primer along with a J-beta primer mix. TCRdb fed the 5' RACE reads into MiXCR, producing one record per CDR3 protein. The table includes about 570,000 distinct CDR3 sequences, roughly 28% detected once. This rearrangement joins TRBV10-3 to TRBJ1-1; 8 bases are shared with TRBD1. The receptor's source is a woman in her seventies in good health. Sequenced sample: blood. CDR3 residues: CVIRRQGLNEAFF. The CDR3 DNA sequence: TGTGTCATCAGACGACAGGGGCTAAATGAAGCTTTCTTT.